Detailed here is one T cell receptor beta chain. Its specificity is unknown. This entry comes from a study of cytomegalovirus exposure and HLA in healthy donors. Study in general: Per a later analysis, the approximately 600 first-cohort and 100 to 150 validation repertoires shared one platform.

This table comes from immunoSEQ multiplex PCR, and its TCRdb copy is limited to in-frame clones, with some not included. The sample carries some 160,000 clones, around 90% recorded once. CDR1 is SGHTA, CDR2 FQGNSA, per germline. Trimming pared 1 base from V and 0 bases from J, leaving 13 bases between. The CDR3 totals 17 residues. General observations from the study: Associated with cytomegalovirus, according to the listing, were around 160 TCR beta chains.

Material: PBMCs. This TCR was sampled from a man aged 18 to 29 in good health and CMV-seronegative. This chain connects TRBV7-2 to TRBJ1-5; D possibly corresponds to TRBD1 (5 bases). The chain's CDR3 is CASSLDQGGNSNQPQHF. The CDR3, as DNA: TGTGCCAGCAGCTTAGACCAGGGCGGAAATAGCAATCAGCCCCAGCATTTT.